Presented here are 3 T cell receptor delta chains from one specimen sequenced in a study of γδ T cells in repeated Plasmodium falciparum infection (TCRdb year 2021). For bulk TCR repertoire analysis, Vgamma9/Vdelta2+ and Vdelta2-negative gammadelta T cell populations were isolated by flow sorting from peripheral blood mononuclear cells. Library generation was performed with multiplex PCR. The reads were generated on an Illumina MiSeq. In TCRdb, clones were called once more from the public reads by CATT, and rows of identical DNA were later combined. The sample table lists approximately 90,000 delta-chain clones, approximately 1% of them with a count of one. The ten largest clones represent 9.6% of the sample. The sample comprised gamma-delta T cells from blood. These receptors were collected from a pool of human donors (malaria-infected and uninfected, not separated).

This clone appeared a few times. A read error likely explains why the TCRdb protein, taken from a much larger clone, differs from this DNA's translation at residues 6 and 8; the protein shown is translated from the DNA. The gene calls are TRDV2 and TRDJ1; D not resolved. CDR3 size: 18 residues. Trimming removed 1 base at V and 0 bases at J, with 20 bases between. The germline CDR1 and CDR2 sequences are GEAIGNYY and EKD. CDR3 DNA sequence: TGTGCCTGTGACACGGAGTACTGCCAGCCGATGTACACCGATAAACTCATCTTT. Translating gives CACDTEYCQPMYTDKLIF.

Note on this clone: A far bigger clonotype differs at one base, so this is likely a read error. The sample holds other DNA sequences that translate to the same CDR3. The CDR3 nucleotides read TGTGCCTGTGACACCGGAGGTCTTGATACCGATAAACTCATCTTT. This sequence encodes CACDTGGLDTDKLIF. The rearrangement uses TRDV2 and TRDJ1; D unclear. The J gene, absent from TCRdb, was called here by matching the DNA to germline. The germline gives CDR1 GEAIGNYY, CDR2 EKD. There are 15 residues in the CDR3. V was shortened by 0 bases and J by 2 bases, with 12 bases between the two germline ends.

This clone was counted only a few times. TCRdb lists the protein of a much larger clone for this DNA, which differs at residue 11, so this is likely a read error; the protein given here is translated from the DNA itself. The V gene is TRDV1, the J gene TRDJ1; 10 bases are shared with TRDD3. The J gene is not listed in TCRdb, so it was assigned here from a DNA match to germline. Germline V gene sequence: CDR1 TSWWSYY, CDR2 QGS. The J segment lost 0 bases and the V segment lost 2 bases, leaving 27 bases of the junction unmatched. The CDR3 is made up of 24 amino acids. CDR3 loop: CALGESPTSSIYWGITPHTDKLIF. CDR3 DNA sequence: TGTGCTCTTGGGGAATCCCCAACCTCCTCGATATACTGGGGGATCACCCCTCACACCGATAAACTCATCTTT.